The 30 T cell receptor beta chains below come from one sample, sequenced in a study of blood T cells in healthy people across ages. Primed by a sample-barcoded 5' primer and a J-beta primer mix, a second PCR proceeded for 7 to 11 cycles. TCRdb re-called the 5' RACE reads with MiXCR, one entry per CDR3 protein. The sample comprises hundreds of thousands of distinct CDR3 sequences, around 49% of which are singletons, and 25% to 35% rests with the top ten. Sequenced material: blood. The origin of the receptors is a woman aged 60-75 years in good health.

The chain couples TRBV28 to TRBJ1-5; TRBD1 agrees at 7 bases. The ends lost 5 bases at V and 3 bases at J; junction bases unmatched: 7. Germline CDR1 MDHEN, CDR2 SYDVKM. This CDR3 has 15 amino acids. Written as DNA, the CDR3 is TGTGCCAGCAGTCACCCGGGGACAGTCAATCAGCCCCAGCATTTT. It is translated as CASSHPGTVNQPQHF. The full variable domain, its missing parts supplied by reference TRBV28 and TRBJ1-5, is DVKVTQSSRYLVKRTGEKVFLECVQDMDHENMFWYRQDPGLGLRLIYFSYDVKMKEKGDIPEGYSVSREKKERFSLILESASTNQTSMYLCASSHPGTVNQPQHFGDGTRLSIL.

Ten or more counts support this clonotype. The chain couples TRBV28 to TRBJ2-7, with 7 bases lining up with TRBD1. The CDR3 contains 13 residues. V was clipped by 7 bases and J by 2 bases; unmatched bases: 5. Germline CDR1 and CDR2: MDHEN and SYDVKM. The CDR3 loop reads CASTKDRPYEQYF. CDR3 nucleotides: TGTGCCAGCACAAAGGACAGGCCCTACGAGCAGTACTTC.

This chain links TRBV12-3 or TRBV12-4 with TRBJ1-1; 7 bases map to TRBD1. This CDR3 is built from 14 residues. With 6 bases clipped from V and 10 bases from J, the junction kept 14 bases outside the gene matches. CDR3 sequence: CASRGTATTRGAFF. The DNA of the CDR3 is TGTGCCAGCAGAGGGACAGCGACGACTCGGGGAGCTTTCTTT.

The rearrangement links TRBV20-1 to TRBJ2-1; 8 bases are a match to TRBD2. CDR3 length: 14 amino acids. V dropped 4 bases and J dropped 4; count of bases not matched to a gene: 6. From germline, CDR1 is DFQATT and CDR2 SNEGSKA (reference sequence). CDR3 sequence reads: CSANSGIIYNEQFF. The CDR3 DNA follows: TGCAGTGCTAATAGCGGGATTATTTACAATGAGCAGTTCTTC.

The chain combines TRBV4-2 with TRBJ2-3; D is ambiguous. The germline V gene has CDR1 LGHNA and CDR2 YNFKEQ. Trimming took off 1 base at V and 2 bases at J, with 7 bases between the two ends. This CDR3 comprises 14 residues. The CDR3 DNA sequence: TGTGCCAGCAGCCAAGCCGTGGACACAGATACGCAGTATTTT. It yields the protein CASSQAVDTDTQYF.

On this clonotype itself: Since a much larger clone is just one base distant, this may be a read error. The chain combines TRBV7-2 with TRBJ1-5, with D possibly TRBD1 on 5 matching bases. Germline values: CDR1 SGHTA, CDR2 FQGNSA. The CDR3 sequence is 14 residues long. The CDR3 here is CANSLDRGSQPQHF. Here the CDR3 DNA reads TGTGCCAACAGCTTAGATAGGGGAAGTCAGCCCCAGCATTTT.

The genes are TRBV7-8 and TRBJ1-4; possibly TRBD1 for D (5 bases). The V and J ends lost 5 bases and 8 bases respectively, with 15 bases between them. The V gene's germline CDR1 is SGHVS and CDR2 FQNEAQ. This CDR3 contains 14 residues. CDR3 loop: CASSPRETEEKLFF. The CDR3 DNA is TGTGCCAGCAGCCCCAGGGAGACGGAAGAAAAACTGTTTTTT.

The rearrangement links TRBV29-1 to TRBJ2-7, with 9 bases aligning to TRBD1. Germline-derived CDR1 and CDR2 are SQVTM and ANQGSEA. V trimming: 4 bases; J trimming: 3 bases; junction bases outside the gene matches: 13. This CDR3 contains 16 residues. The CDR3 DNA sequence: TGCAGCGTTGCGAGACCCCCCGGGACAGGGCGCTACGAGCAGTACTTC. Protein: CSVARPPGTGRYEQYF.

This clonotype was recorded once. The chain couples TRBV15 to TRBJ2-1; 8 bases line up with TRBD2. The CDR3 is made up of 19 amino acids. Germline V lookup: CDR1 LNHNV, CDR2 YYDKDF (reference sequence). V trimming: 0 bases; J trimming: 1 base; junction bases outside the gene matches: 11. The CDR3 DNA is TGTGCCACCAGCAGAGAGGCTAGCGGGTGGCGTCAATCCTACAATGAGCAGTTCTTC. Translation: CATSREASGWRQSYNEQFF.

V and J are TRBV18 and TRBJ2-6; perhaps TRBD1 as D (5 bases). The ends were cut back, 6 bases at V and 0 bases at J, with 18 bases in the middle. CDR1 is KGHSH, CDR2 LQKENI, per germline. The CDR3 is made up of 18 amino acids. CDR3 coding DNA: TGTGCCAGCTCTCAGGGCGTGCCGCGAGACTCTGGGGCCAACGTCCTGACTTTC. This translates into CASSQGVPRDSGANVLTF.

The genes are TRBV25-1 and TRBJ2-2; 7 bases match TRBD1. The CDR3 loop spans 15 amino acids. The germline CDR1 and CDR2 sequences are MGHDK and SYGVNS. V was pared by 6 bases and J by 0 bases, with 4 bases of the junction left unmatched. The CDR3 loop is CASRADRANTGELFF. The CDR3 nucleotides read TGTGCCAGCAGGGCCGACAGGGCGAACACCGGGGAGCTGTTTTTT. Combining the CDR3 with reference TRBV25-1 and TRBJ2-2 gives the whole variable domain EADIYQTPRYLVIGTGKKITLECSQTMGHDKMYWYQQDPGMELHLIHYSYGVNSTEKGDLSSESTVSRIRTEHFPLTLESARPSHTSQYLCASRADRANTGELFFGEGSRLTVL.

This clonotype was seen ten or more times. The CDR3 nucleotides are TGTGCCAGCAGTGGGACTAGCCAAGAGACCCAGTACTTC. This sequence encodes CASSGTSQETQYF. This chain joins TRBV2 and TRBJ2-5, with 7 nucleotides matching TRBD2. CDR1 is SNHLY and CDR2 is FYNNEI in the germline V gene. The length of the CDR3 is 13 residues. V lost 4 bases and J lost 1; bases outside the gene matches: 0.

The rearrangement links TRBV5-1 to TRBJ2-1; 10 nucleotides agree with TRBD2. The length of the CDR3 is 15 residues. Germline lookup yields CDR1 SGHRS and CDR2 YFSETQ. J lost 6 bases, V lost 2 bases, and 5 bases had no gene match. The CDR3 DNA follows: TGCGCCAGCAGCTTTTCCGGGACTAGCGCCAATGAGCAGTTCTTC. Translating it yields CASSFSGTSANEQFF.

This rearrangement joins TRBV10-3 to TRBJ2-1; D is perhaps TRBD1 (5 bases). Trimming took 4 bases from V and 9 from J, leaving 13 bases between them. Looked up from germline, CDR1 is ENHRY and CDR2 is SYGVKD. The CDR3 extends over 13 amino acids. The CDR3 sequence: CAISGVQGSEQFF. Written as DNA, the CDR3 is TGTGCCATCAGTGGGGTGCAGGGCAGTGAGCAGTTCTTC.

The chain links TRBV9 to TRBJ2-7; the match to TRBD1 covers 9 bases. The length of the CDR3 is 14 residues. V dropped 4 bases and J dropped 4; count of bases not matched to a gene: 6. Germline V gene sequence: CDR1 SGDLS, CDR2 YYNGEE. CDR3 sequence (DNA): TGTGCCAGCAGCCCCGGGACAGGGTGGTACGAGCAGTACTTC. This encodes CASSPGTGWYEQYF. The whole variable domain, remainder taken from reference TRBV9 and TRBJ2-7, is DSGVTQTPKHLITATGQRVTLRCSPRSGDLSVYWYQQSLDQGLQFLIQYYNGEERAKGNILERFSAQQFPDLHSELNLSSLELGDSALYFCASSPGTGWYEQYFGPGTRLTVT.

As to this clonotype: The germline gene is not matched at one end of the junction; a read error may be the cause. The chain couples TRBV4-3 to TRBJ2-1, with D possibly matching TRBD2 (5 bases). CDR3 length: 14 amino acids. Germline V gives CDR1 LGHNA, CDR2 YSLEER. The CDR3 DNA follows: TGCGCCAGCAGCCAAGCGGGGAGTGGCTATGAGCAGTTATTC. Translating it yields CASSQAGSGYEQLF.

The V call is TRBV20-1, the J call TRBJ2-4; D is possibly TRBD2 (6 bases). CDR1 is DFQATT and CDR2 is SNEGSKA in the germline V gene (reference sequence). The germline V and J ends were trimmed by 5 bases and 1 base, with 12 bases remaining between them. This CDR3 contains 14 residues. The CDR3 DNA follows: TGCAGTGCTGGGACTCCGGGGGCCAAAAACATTCAGTACTTC. Translated: CSAGTPGAKNIQYF.

The chain carries TRBV5-4 and TRBJ2-1; D assignment may be TRBD1 or TRBD2 (5 bases each). The CDR3 is made up of 12 amino acids. CDR1 SGHNT and CDR2 YYREEE come from the germline V gene (reference sequence). V dropped 3 bases and J dropped 8 bases, with 9 bases sitting between them. CDR3 protein: CASSWDAHEQFF. As DNA, the CDR3 is TGTGCCAGCAGCTGGGACGCGCATGAGCAGTTCTTC.

The chain is built from TRBV15 and TRBJ1-2, with D unresolved. Trimming left V 0 bases short and J 7 bases short, with 6 bases between. The germline gives CDR1 LNHNV, CDR2 YYDKDF (reference sequence). The CDR3 consists of 12 residues. This CDR3 reads CATSRDLAGYTF. The CDR3 bases are TGTGCCACCAGCAGAGATTTGGCTGGCTACACCTTC.

V is TRBV5-6 and J is TRBJ2-1; 9 positions agree with TRBD2. CDR1 and CDR2 (germline): SGHDT, YYEEEE. This CDR3 is 15 amino acids long. Germline trimming cut 0 bases from V and 10 bases from J; bases unmatched to any gene: 8. CDR3 amino acids: CASSLGLAARSEQFF. The CDR3, as DNA: TGTGCCAGCAGCTTGGGACTAGCGGCCAGAAGCGAGCAGTTCTTC. The whole variable domain, filled in from reference TRBV5-6 and TRBJ2-1, reads DAGVTQSPTHLIKTRGQQVTLRCSPKSGHDTVSWYQQALGQGPQFIFQYYEEEERQRGNFPDRFSGHQFPNYSSELNVNALLLGDSALYLCASSLGLAARSEQFFGPGTRLTVL.

In the case of this clonotype: A much more abundant neighbour one base away suggests this may be a read error. V is TRBV6-6 and J is TRBJ1-2; D is undetermined. Germline CDR1 and CDR2: MNHNY and SVGAGI (reference sequence). The CDR3 contains 11 residues. Trimming removed 3 bases at V and 3 bases at J, with 2 bases between. CDR3 sequence (DNA): TGTGCCAGCAGTTATGACTATGGCTACACCTTC. Translated: CASSYDYGYTF.

This rearrangement joins TRBV20-1 to TRBJ1-1; perhaps TRBD1 as D (5 bases). V shed 0 bases and J shed 4 bases, with 9 bases lying between them. Germline values: CDR1 DFQATT, CDR2 SNEGSKA (reference sequence). The CDR3 has 13 residues. CDR3 region: CSARDRRGTEAFF. CDR3 nucleotide sequence: TGCAGTGCTAGAGATAGGAGGGGCACTGAAGCTTTCTTT.

The chain links TRBV7-9 to TRBJ1-2; a possible D gene is TRBD1 (6 bases). CDR1 and CDR2 from the germline V gene are SEHNR and FQNEAQ (reference sequence). Trimming left V 2 bases short and J 3 bases short, with 10 bases between. This CDR3 spans 14 amino acids. For the CDR3, the DNA is TGTGCCAGCAGCTTATCCCGACAGGACTATGGCTACACCTTC. The encoded protein is CASSLSRQDYGYTF.

The table lists this clonotype with a count of one. This chain's CDR3 is CASGGGNYRSGANVLTF. The CDR3 DNA reads TGTGCCAGTGGTGGGGGCAACTACCGCTCTGGGGCCAACGTCCTGACTTTC. The chain links TRBV19 to TRBJ2-6; D is possibly TRBD1 (6 bases). The CDR3 runs to 17 residues. Trimming pared 8 bases from V and 0 bases from J, leaving 17 bases between. The V gene's germline CDR1 is LNHDA and CDR2 SQIVND (reference sequence).

The chain carries TRBV7-2 and TRBJ1-6; possibly TRBD1 for D (5 bases). Trimming stripped 1 base from V and 6 bases from J, with 22 bases between. Germline V CDR1 and CDR2: SGHTA, FQGNSA. The CDR3 contains 19 residues. This CDR3 reads CASSLDGLRGEGSNSPLHF. The DNA of the CDR3 is TGTGCCAGCAGCTTAGATGGTTTAAGGGGCGAAGGTTCTAATTCACCCCTCCACTTT. The whole variable domain, remainder taken from reference TRBV7-2 and TRBJ1-6, is GAGVSQSPSNKVTEKGKDVELRCDPISGHTALYWYRQSLGQGLEFLIYFQGNSAPDKSGLPSDRFSAERTGGSVSTLTIQRTQQEDSAVYLCASSLDGLRGEGSNSPLHFGNGTRLTVT.

This chain uses TRBV5-1 with TRBJ2-7; TRBD1 or TRBD2 may be the D gene (6 bases each). Germline CDR1 reads SGHRS; CDR2 reads YFSETQ. The CDR3 spans 15 residues. Trimming took off 3 bases at V and 2 bases at J, with 15 bases between the two ends. The CDR3 loop reads CASSSSQGRTYEQYF. The CDR3 nucleotides read TGCGCCAGCAGCTCGAGTCAGGGGAGGACCTACGAGCAGTACTTC. Supplemented by reference TRBV5-1 and TRBJ2-7, the full variable domain reads KAGVTQTPRYLIKTRGQQVTLSCSPISGHRSVSWYQQTPGQGLQFLFEYFSETQRNKGNFPGRFSGRQFSNSRSEMNVSTLELGDSALYLCASSSSQGRTYEQYFGPGTRLTVT.

Worth noting for this clonotype: A much larger clone differs from this one at a single base, so this may be a read error. The chain links TRBV13 to TRBJ1-3; D gene ambiguous. The CDR3 extends over 17 amino acids. Trimming removed 10 bases from V and 0 bases from J, with 22 bases in between. CDR1 is PRHDT, CDR2 FYEKMQ, per germline (reference sequence). In nucleotides, the CDR3 is TGTGCCAATATGGATCGGACGCGTCCTAGCTCTGGAAACACCATATATTTT. Amino acid sequence: CANMDRTRPSSGNTIYF.

This rearrangement joins TRBV7-2 to TRBJ2-1; D ambiguous. Germline values: CDR1 SGHTA, CDR2 FQGNSA. This CDR3 spans 12 amino acids. The germline V and J ends were trimmed by 5 bases and 9 bases, with 11 bases remaining between them. The CDR3, as DNA: TGTGCCAGCAGCGATAATAGGCGTGAGCAGTTCTTC. It yields the protein CASSDNRREQFF.

This clonotype has more than one count but fewer than ten. This chain connects TRBV12-3 or TRBV12-4 to TRBJ1-5; no reliable D call. This CDR3 is built from 15 residues. V lost 3 bases and J 0 bases, leaving 9 bases between the germline ends. The CDR3 sequence is CASSLGRRSNQPQHF. The CDR3, as DNA: TGTGCCAGCAGTTTGGGAAGACGTAGCAATCAGCCCCAGCATTTT.

This rearrangement joins TRBV3-1 to TRBJ1-4; a possible D gene is TRBD1 (6 bases). Deletions cut 3 bases from V and 7 bases from J, with 6 bases between. The CDR3 runs 12 residues. Germline assignment: CDR1 LGHDT and CDR2 YNNKEL (reference sequence). The CDR3 loop is CASSHRGEKLFF. CDR3 DNA sequence: TGTGCCAGCAGCCACAGGGGTGAAAAACTGTTTTTT.